These 26 T cell receptor beta chains were all obtained from the same sample, sequenced in a study of cytomegalovirus exposure and HLA in healthy donors. PCR amplification relied on 60 Vbeta primers (plus 13 Jbeta primers). Assay used: immunoSEQ multiplex PCR; TCRdb lists only in-frame clones, some missing. The data contain about 140,000 clones, around three quarters of them seen just once; the ten biggest clones take up 1.5% to 2%. Sequencing was done on a sample of PBMCs. Receptor source: a woman aged 40 to 50 in good health and CMV-seronegative.

The chain carries TRBV5-1 and TRBJ1-1; TRBD1 matches 9 bases. Unmatched junction bases numbered 11, after V lost 3 bases and J lost 5 bases. Germline V lookup: CDR1 SGHRS, CDR2 YFSETQ. The CDR3 length is 16 residues. CDR3 in DNA: TGCGCCAGCAGCTCCGCTCCGGGACAGGGCTGGACTGAAGCTTTCTTT. This sequence encodes CASSSAPGQGWTEAFF.

The chain employs TRBV11-2 and TRBJ2-7, with TRBD2 matching over 11 bases. Germline loops: CDR1 SGHAT, CDR2 FQNNGV. This CDR3 comprises 16 residues. Trimming at V came to 4 bases and at J to 0 bases, leaving 5 bases not matched to a gene. The CDR3 DNA follows: TGTGCCAGCAGCTGGCTAGCGGGAGGTAGCTCCTACGAGCAGTACTTC. Amino acids: CASSWLAGGSSYEQYF.

This clone was counted between two and nine times. The V gene is TRBV5-1, the J gene TRBJ2-3; D is perhaps TRBD2 (5 bases). Trimming stripped 0 bases from V and 1 base from J, with 15 bases between. The CDR3 extends over 17 amino acids. CDR1 and CDR2 (germline): SGHRS, YFSETQ. The CDR3: CASSLGVYRGGTDTQYF. CDR3 sequence (DNA): TGCGCCAGCAGCTTGGGTGTATATCGGGGAGGCACAGATACGCAGTATTTT.

The chain couples TRBV5-4 to TRBJ2-3; 9 bases are a match to TRBD2. The length of the CDR3 is 16 residues. V was pared by 2 bases and J by 0 bases, with 4 bases of the junction left unmatched. Germline lookup yields CDR1 SGHNT and CDR2 YYREEE (reference sequence). This chain's CDR3 is CASSFSGGRSTDTQYF. In DNA, the CDR3 is TGTGCCAGCAGCTTTAGCGGGGGACGGAGCACAGATACGCAGTATTTT.

This sequence joins TRBV5-1 and TRBJ1-4, with 9 bases matching TRBD1. Trimming removed 4 bases from V and 6 bases from J; junction bases left unmatched: 4. Germline-derived CDR1 and CDR2 are SGHRS and YFSETQ. This CDR3 comprises 14 residues. Written as DNA, the CDR3 is TGCGCCAGCAGCCGGACAGGGGATGATGAAAAACTGTTTTTT. This sequence encodes CASSRTGDDEKLFF.

The chain employs TRBV7-9 and TRBJ1-1; 9 bases fit TRBD1. The germline V gene has CDR1 SEHNR and CDR2 FQNEAQ (reference sequence). CDR3 length: 13 residues. Losses at the gene ends were 5 bases for V and 8 bases for J; bases not matched to a gene: 6. The CDR3 spells CASSPWDRAEAFF. CDR3 DNA: TGTGCCAGCAGCCCCTGGGACAGGGCGGAAGCTTTCTTT. The full variable domain, in which reference TRBV7-9 and TRBJ1-1 provide the parts outside the CDR3, is DTGVSQNPRHKITKRGQNVTFRCDPISEHNRLYWYRQTLGQGPEFLTYFQNEAQLEKSRLLSDRFSAERPKGSFSTLEIQRTEQGDSAMYLCASSPWDRAEAFFGQGTRLTVV.

The chain joins TRBV19 to TRBJ2-1, with 8 bases identical to TRBD2. The CDR3 sequence is 14 residues long. Germline V gene lookup returns CDR1 LNHDA and CDR2 SQIVND (reference sequence). Losses at the gene ends were 11 bases for V and 8 bases for J; bases not matched to a gene: 14. CDR3 amino acids: CAVSVSGGWDEQFF. CDR3 nucleotides: TGTGCCGTATCAGTCAGCGGGGGCTGGGATGAGCAGTTCTTC.

The chain couples TRBV5-1 to TRBJ2-1; D possibly corresponds to TRBD2 (5 bases). The CDR3 sequence is 15 residues long. In germline, CDR1 is SGHRS, CDR2 YFSETQ. V was pared by 0 bases and J by 5 bases, with 12 bases between. Written as DNA, the CDR3 is TGCGCCAGCAGCTTGGCGGCTAGCATACACAATGAGCAGTTCTTC. This gives the protein CASSLAASIHNEQFF. The variable domain in full, with the rest retrieved from reference TRBV5-1 and TRBJ2-1, is KAGVTQTPRYLIKTRGQQVTLSCSPISGHRSVSWYQQTPGQGLQFLFEYFSETQRNKGNFPGRFSGRQFSNSRSEMNVSTLELGDSALYLCASSLAASIHNEQFFGPGTRLTVL.

V usage is TRBV10-3 and J usage is TRBJ1-3, with a tentative D call TRBD1 (5 bases). This CDR3 spans 17 amino acids. Trimming left V 3 bases short and J 2 bases short, with 17 bases between. Germline V gene lookup returns CDR1 ENHRY and CDR2 SYGVKD. The CDR3 reads CAISEVQGWSPGNTIYF. The CDR3 nucleotides read TGTGCCATCAGTGAAGTGCAGGGATGGTCACCTGGAAACACCATATATTTT.

The chain employs TRBV6-1 and TRBJ2-3; unclear D gene. The length of the CDR3 is 16 residues. Germline CDR1 is MNHNS and CDR2 is SASEGT. V dropped 2 bases and J dropped 2 bases, with 14 bases sitting between them. CDR3 loop: CASSEPLYGTTDTQYF. The CDR3 region has the DNA TGTGCCAGCAGTGAACCACTATACGGTACCACAGATACGCAGTATTTT.

This sequence joins TRBV2 and TRBJ1-5; 10 bases map to TRBD1. The V gene end was trimmed by 6 bases and the J gene end by 7 bases; junction bases not matched to a gene: 6. Germline V gene data show CDR1 as SNHLY and CDR2 as FYNNEI. The CDR3 totals 14 residues. The CDR3 sequence: CASRAGTGVQPQHF. As DNA, the CDR3 is TGTGCCAGCAGGGCCGGGACAGGGGTCCAGCCCCAGCATTTT.

J is TRBJ1-1 and V is TRBV6-1; D not certain. This CDR3 has 11 residues. The germline CDR1 and CDR2 sequences are MNHNS and SASEGT. V lost 5 bases and J 5 bases, leaving 6 bases between the germline ends. CDR3 bases: TGTGCCAGCAGTTACGGGACTGAAGCTTTCTTT. This codes for CASSYGTEAFF.

As regards this clone: The junction does not match germline at one end; this may be a read error. The gene calls are TRBV28 and TRBJ2-7, with 8 bases matching TRBD1. The germline CDR1 and CDR2 sequences are MDHEN and SYDVKM. There are 12 residues in the CDR3. The CDR3 is CASSLQGAGTIF. The DNA of the CDR3 is TGTGCCAGCAGTTTGCAGGGGGCCGGGACGATCTTC.

The chain links TRBV5-6 to TRBJ2-7; 8 bases agree with TRBD1. Trimming at V came to 3 bases and at J to 5 bases, leaving 7 bases not matched to a gene. The CDR3 spans 14 residues. Looked up from germline, CDR1 is SGHDT and CDR2 is YYEEEE. The CDR3 coding sequence is TGTGCCAGCAGCTACAGGGGGAGGCGCAACGAGCAGTACTTC. Translating gives CASSYRGRRNEQYF.

The chain combines TRBV29-1 with TRBJ2-1, with a tentative D call TRBD2 (6 bases). Germline V gene sequence: CDR1 SQVTM, CDR2 ANQGSEA. The germline V and J ends were trimmed by 6 bases and 6 bases, with 12 bases remaining between them. The CDR3 length is 12 residues. CDR3 region: CSVGTLANEQFF. The CDR3 region has the DNA TGCAGCGTCGGGACTCTTGCCAATGAGCAGTTCTTC.

The chain uses TRBV5-4 and TRBJ1-3; the D is unclear. The length of the CDR3 is 14 residues. Germline values: CDR1 SGHNT, CDR2 YYREEE (reference sequence). The V end lost 3 bases, the J end lost 2 bases, and 9 bases lay between the germline ends. The CDR3 region is CASSSDWAGNTIYF. The CDR3 DNA is TGTGCCAGCAGCTCTGACTGGGCTGGAAACACCATATATTTT.

The chain couples TRBV6-1 to TRBJ2-7; a weak D match, TRBD2 (5 bases). This CDR3 is 15 amino acids long. V shed 1 base and J shed 0 bases, with 10 bases lying between them. Germline CDR1 is MNHNS and CDR2 is SASEGT. The CDR3 sequence: CASSEEDGSSYEQYF. The CDR3 region has the DNA TGTGCCAGCAGTGAAGAAGATGGGAGCTCCTACGAGCAGTACTTC.

The V and J genes are TRBV5-1 and TRBJ1-6; 7 positions agree with TRBD1. This CDR3 has 15 amino acids. The junction had 11 bases not matched to a gene; V was cut back by 4 bases and J by 10 bases. CDR1 and CDR2 from the germline V gene are SGHRS and YFSETQ. The DNA of the CDR3 is TGCGCCAGCAGCCAAACCTCACAGGGGCCATCACCCCTCCACTTT. Translating it yields CASSQTSQGPSPLHF.

The V and J genes are TRBV19 and TRBJ1-1; D unclear. The CDR3 is made up of 12 amino acids. Between the trimmed V and J ends, which lost 7 bases and 5 bases, there was a span of 11 bases. CDR1 and CDR2 (germline): LNHDA, SQIVND (reference sequence). The CDR3 DNA sequence: TGTGCCAGTAAGTGGGGAGGTACTGAAGCTTTCTTT. Protein sequence: CASKWGGTEAFF.

This clone was observed a handful of times. The J gene is TRBJ1-1, the V gene TRBV5-8, with TRBD1 identical over 9 bases. The CDR3 length is 13 residues. Germline V gene lookup returns CDR1 SGHTS and CDR2 YDEGEE. J was trimmed by 7 bases and V by 4 bases; bases with no gene match: 5. In nucleotides, the CDR3 is TGTGCCAGCAGCGTGACAGGGGGAAGTGAAGCTTTCTTT. Protein sequence: CASSVTGGSEAFF.

The sample holds one count of this clone. The chain combines TRBV4-1 with TRBJ2-5, with 14 bases aligning to TRBD2. The CDR3 is 18 amino acids. V shed 4 bases and J 4 bases; nucleotides not matched to a gene: 11. The germline V gene encodes CDR1 MGHRA and CDR2 YSYEKL. In nucleotides, the CDR3 is TGCGCCAGCAGCCCTCGACTAGCGGGGGGGCTTGGGGTAGAGACCCAGTACTTC. Its translation: CASSPRLAGGLGVETQYF.

The V call is TRBV19, the J call TRBJ1-5, with D unclear. CDR1 is LNHDA and CDR2 is SQIVND in the germline V gene (reference sequence). CDR3 length: 15 residues. The V end was cut by 7 bases, the J end by 0 bases, with 13 bases between. The CDR3 is CASTRGIISNQPQHF. The CDR3 DNA reads TGTGCCAGTACGCGCGGGATAATTAGCAATCAGCCCCAGCATTTT.

V and J are TRBV10-1 and TRBJ2-7, with 8 positions matching TRBD1. Trimming cost V 8 bases and J 0 bases; bases outside gene matches: 6. The CDR3 has 14 amino acids. Germline CDR1 reads WNHNN; CDR2 reads SYGVQD (reference sequence). The CDR3 is CASSRDRSSYEQYF. Written as DNA, the CDR3 is TGCGCCAGCTCTAGGGACAGGTCCTCCTACGAGCAGTACTTC.

The chain has TRBV6-1 and TRBJ1-4; D gene uncertain. From germline, CDR1 is MNHNS and CDR2 SASEGT. V gave up 2 bases and J gave up 4 bases, with 5 bases separating them. CDR3 length: 13 amino acids. CDR3: CASSEHVNEKLFF. In DNA, the CDR3 is TGTGCCAGCAGTGAACATGTTAATGAAAAACTGTTTTTT.

Regarding this clone: The sample carries other DNA sequences with the same CDR3. The V and J genes are TRBV20-1 and TRBJ1-1; no firm D call. CDR1 and CDR2 from the germline V gene are DFQATT and SNEGSKA (reference sequence). Trimming left V 6 bases short and J 4 bases short, with 9 bases between. There are 11 residues in the CDR3. The CDR3 reads CSAGRGTEAFF. The CDR3 bases are TGCAGTGCCGGCCGGGGCACTGAAGCTTTCTTT.

The V and J genes are TRBV30 and TRBJ2-1; 7 nucleotides align to TRBD2. V was clipped by 8 bases and J by 7 bases; unmatched bases: 14. Germline V gives CDR1 GTSNPN, CDR2 SVGIG (reference sequence). CDR3 length equals 14 residues. CDR3 loop: CAGKIRDYPNEQFF. The CDR3 nucleotides are TGTGCCGGTAAGATCCGGGACTACCCTAATGAGCAGTTCTTC.